Reported below is one T cell receptor (beta chain). Antigen: not known. Measured with immunoSEQ multiplex PCR; TCRdb has only the in-frame clones, and not every one. The sample consists of 110,000 to 150,000 clones, 92% of them appearing once. V was trimmed by 0 bases and J by 4 bases, leaving 11 bases between them. CDR1 is SGDLS and CDR2 is YYNGEE in the germline V gene. The CDR3 length is 14 residues. This sample is drawn from a study of T cell responses to AZD1222 COVID-19 vaccine. Study-wide background: Second doses that came at about 4 or about 12 weeks were put together.

General study results and limits: Regions left unmutated in variants are reportedly the target of nearly half of spike-specific TCRs. Regions 160-218 and 743-854 dominated among vaccine-associated CD4 TCRs spanning spike. Repertoire samples came only from after the peak T cell response.

Sequences were derived from peripheral blood, sampled on day 0 of AZD1222 vaccination. This chain uses TRBV9 with TRBJ2-7; D is ambiguous. This TCR was sampled from an adult in good health. In DNA, the CDR3 is TGTGCCAGCAGCGTAGCTACGGAACCATACGAGCAGTACTTC. It codes for CASSVATEPYEQYF. Complete variable domain (other parts from reference TRBV9 and TRBJ2-7): DSGVTQTPKHLITATGQRVTLRCSPRSGDLSVYWYQQSLDQGLQFLIQYYNGEERAKGNILERFSAQQFPDLHSELNLSSLELGDSALYFCASSVATEPYEQYFGPGTRLTVT.